Following are 26 T cell receptor beta chains from one sample sequenced in a study of Graves' ophthalmopathy and Graves' hyperthyroidism. RNA transcripts provided the template for amplifying TCR beta CDR3 regions. First-round RT-PCR relied on HTBI primers, and a second-round multiplex PCR came next. One entry per CDR3 protein results from TCRdb running MiXCR on the multiplex PCR reads. The sample comprises 1 million to 1.3 million distinct CDR3 sequences, about 38% of which are singletons, and approximately 10% rests with the top ten. Source material: peripheral blood or thyroid tissue (not recorded which). Receptors were obtained from an adult man with Graves' hyperthyroidism.

This clonotype was recorded many times. The chain employs TRBV9 and TRBJ1-1; D is unclear. Germline CDR1 is SGDLS and CDR2 is YYNGEE. CDR3 length equals 15 residues. Trimming removed 0 bases from V and 1 base from J, with 10 bases in between. Written as DNA, the CDR3 is TGTGCCAGCAGCGTAGCTGGACTCTCGAACACTGAAGCTTTCTTT. It codes for CASSVAGLSNTEAFF.

This clonotype was seen repeatedly, ten times or more. The chain is built from TRBV28 and TRBJ2-7; weak D call: TRBD2 (6 bases). The CDR3 runs to 14 residues. The germline CDR1 and CDR2 sequences are MDHEN and SYDVKM. V was pared by 1 base and J by 2 bases, with 9 bases between. The CDR3 loop is CASSLSSATYEQYF. CDR3 DNA: TGTGCCAGCAGTTTATCTAGCGCTACCTACGAGCAGTACTTC. Together with reference TRBV28 and TRBJ2-7, the CDR3 gives the full variable domain: DVKVTQSSRYLVKRTGEKVFLECVQDMDHENMFWYRQDPGLGLRLIYFSYDVKMKEKGDIPEGYSVSREKKERFSLILESASTNQTSMYLCASSLSSATYEQYFGPGTRLTVT.

In its sample, this clonotype was seen many times. The chain combines TRBV7-2 with TRBJ1-1, with a possible D match to TRBD1 (5 bases). Germline-derived CDR1 and CDR2 are SGHTA and FQGNSA. The CDR3 runs to 14 residues. The V and J ends lost 5 bases and 0 bases respectively, with 10 bases between them. CDR3 loop: CASSLTVMNTEAFF. CDR3 nucleotides: TGTGCCAGCAGCCTGACAGTTATGAACACTGAAGCTTTCTTT.

This clonotype has a count of ten or more. This rearrangement joins TRBV12-3 or TRBV12-4 to TRBJ2-2, with D maybe TRBD2 (6 bases). V lost 5 bases to trimming and J lost 0 bases, with 10 bases between them. This CDR3 spans 15 amino acids. Here the CDR3 DNA reads TGTGCCAGCAGTCCGGGACTCACGAACACCGGGGAGCTGTTTTTT. Translation: CASSPGLTNTGELFF.

CDR3 nucleotide sequence: TGCGCCAGCAGCTTTCGTGGGGGGGGCGATGAGACCCAGTACTTC. Its protein is CASSFRGGGDETQYF. V usage is TRBV5-1 and J usage is TRBJ2-5, with TRBD2 as a possible D gene (7 bases). This CDR3 comprises 15 residues. V was clipped by 2 bases and J by 5 bases, with 16 bases between them. Per germline, CDR1 SGHRS and CDR2 YFSETQ.

This clonotype was seen ten or more times. The V and J genes are TRBV2 and TRBJ2-5; tentatively, D is TRBD2 (5 bases). CDR3 length: 16 residues. Germline lookup yields CDR1 SNHLY and CDR2 FYNNEI. Trimming cost V 5 bases and J 2 bases, with 18 bases left between them. The CDR3 coding sequence is TGTGCCAGCAGTTCACCCCAGCGGAGATTACAAGAGACCCAGTACTTC. It is translated as CASSSPQRRLQETQYF.

This clonotype turned up a few times. One end of the junction varies from germline; a read error may be responsible. The chain links TRBV7-9 to TRBJ1-4; D call uncertain. Germline V gene lookup returns CDR1 SEHNR and CDR2 FQNEAQ (reference sequence). The CDR3 spans 14 residues. The CDR3 loop is CASSQEDSSGKLFF. The DNA for the CDR3 is TGCGCCAGCAGCCAAGAAGATTCGTCGGGAAAACTGTTTTTT. Variable domain in full (rest from reference TRBV7-9 and TRBJ1-4): DTGVSQNPRHKITKRGQNVTFRCDPISEHNRLYWYRQTLGQGPEFLTYFQNEAQLEKSRLLSDRFSAERPKGSFSTLEIQRTEQGDSAMYLCASSQEDSSGKLFFGSGTQLSVL.

The chain carries TRBV25-1 and TRBJ2-2; perhaps TRBD2 as D (6 bases). Trimming removed 1 base at V and 13 bases at J, with 13 bases between. The CDR3 totals 13 residues. CDR1 and CDR2 from the germline V gene are MGHDK and SYGVNS. CDR3 nucleotides: TGTGCCAGCAGTGAATCTGCGGGAAGGGGGCTGTTTTTT. Its protein product is CASSESAGRGLFF.

The rearrangement joins TRBV12-3 or TRBV12-4 to TRBJ2-3; 10 bases are a match to TRBD1. The CDR3 runs to 19 residues. The V segment lost 5 bases and the J segment 2 bases; nucleotides outside the gene matches: 16. DNA of the CDR3: TGTGCCAGCAGTCCCCTACCTGCCCCGGGACAGGGGAACACAGATACGCAGTATTTT. Translating gives CASSPLPAPGQGNTDTQYF.

The gene calls are TRBV6-1 and TRBJ1-2, with D tentatively TRBD1 (6 bases). The germline gives CDR1 MNHNS, CDR2 SASEGT. Trimming pared 7 bases from V and 11 bases from J, leaving 20 bases between. This CDR3 has 13 residues. The CDR3 bases are TGTGCCAGCAACCCTCAAGCGGGGGGCGGATACACCTTC. Amino acids: CASNPQAGGGYTF.

A few counts support this clonotype. The chain combines TRBV7-3 with TRBJ2-6, with D possibly being TRBD1 (6 bases). The CDR3 has 19 residues. Germline V gives CDR1 SGHTA, CDR2 FQGTGA. V lost 4 bases, J lost 2 bases, and 21 bases lay in between. CDR3: CASSSNPEQGLPGANVLTF. In DNA form, the CDR3 reads TGTGCCAGCAGCTCAAATCCGGAACAGGGCTTGCCTGGGGCCAACGTCCTGACTTTC.

The chain couples TRBV25-1 to TRBJ2-5; 8 bases are a match to TRBD1. Germline V gene lookup returns CDR1 MGHDK and CDR2 SYGVNS. V was clipped by 7 bases and J by 4 bases; unmatched bases: 11. This CDR3 contains 15 residues. The CDR3 sequence is CASTPLQGAGETQYF. CDR3 sequence (DNA): TGTGCCAGCACCCCTCTCCAGGGGGCTGGAGAGACCCAGTACTTC.

This chain connects TRBV19 to TRBJ2-7, with TRBD2 identical over 10 bases. The V gene's germline CDR1 is LNHDA and CDR2 SQIVND (reference sequence). The V gene end was trimmed by 5 bases and the J gene end by 3 bases; junction bases not matched to a gene: 10. The CDR3 is made up of 16 amino acids. The CDR3 region is CASSDSSGSPLYEQYF. The CDR3 DNA is TGTGCCAGTAGTGACTCTAGCGGGAGCCCCCTCTACGAGCAGTACTTC.

CDR3 coding DNA: TGTGCCAGCAGTTTACCCGGGAACGTGGGGAAAGAGACCCAGTACTTC. Translating it yields CASSLPGNVGKETQYF. The genes are TRBV28 and TRBJ2-5; tentatively, D is TRBD2 (5 bases). Germline lookup yields CDR1 MDHEN and CDR2 SYDVKM. Trimming removed 2 bases from V and 3 bases from J, with 16 bases in between. The CDR3 length is 16 residues.

This clonotype was recorded a few times. A read error is possible here, since a much larger clone lies one base away. The chain recombines TRBV7-9 with TRBJ2-5; D unclear. The CDR3 is 12 amino acids. The germline CDR1 and CDR2 sequences are SEHNR and FQNEAQ (reference sequence). V dropped 1 base and J dropped 7 bases, with 7 bases sitting between them. Written as DNA, the CDR3 is TGTGCCAGCAGCTTAGATGGGTGGACCCAGTACTTC. Its protein product is CASSLDGWTQYF.

This clonotype appeared a few times. The V call is TRBV6-1, the J call TRBJ2-5, with D perhaps assigned TRBD1 or TRBD2 (6 bases each). This CDR3 comprises 16 residues. CDR1 and CDR2 (germline): MNHNS, SASEGT. V was pared by 1 base and J by 5 bases, with 17 bases between. This CDR3 reads CASSEEFPGASETQYF. For the CDR3, the DNA is TGTGCCAGCAGTGAAGAGTTCCCGGGGGCATCGGAGACCCAGTACTTC.

V gene TRBV14 combines with J gene TRBJ1-2; D unresolved. Germline CDR1 reads SGHDN; CDR2 reads FVKESK. The CDR3 extends over 13 amino acids. Trimming took 1 base from V and 3 from J, leaving 6 bases between them. CDR3 residues: CASSQVGDYGYTF. DNA of the CDR3: TGTGCCAGCAGCCAAGTCGGAGACTATGGCTACACCTTC.

This clonotype has more than one count but fewer than ten. This chain connects TRBV10-3 to TRBJ1-5, with D perhaps matching TRBD1 (5 bases). Trimming removed 3 bases at V and 0 bases at J, with 12 bases between. The CDR3 runs 16 residues. The germline V gene has CDR1 ENHRY and CDR2 SYGVKD. The CDR3 region has the DNA TGTGCCATCAGTGAAGGGTTACAGGTTAGCAATCAGCCCCAGCATTTT. This translates into CAISEGLQVSNQPQHF.

Ten or more counts support this clonotype. The V and J genes are TRBV29-1 and TRBJ2-7, with D tentatively TRBD2 (5 bases). Germline V CDR1 and CDR2: SQVTM, ANQGSEA. The CDR3 consists of 15 residues. V was shortened by 7 bases and J by 4 bases, with 23 bases between the two germline ends. Written as DNA, the CDR3 is TGCAGCGCCGGTCTGCGCGGGCAACGGGAATACGAGCAGTACTTC. Amino acids: CSAGLRGQREYEQYF.

As for this clonotype: Relative to the germline gene, one junction end is altered; a read error may explain this. This chain uses TRBV7-9 with TRBJ1-4; TRBD1 is a possible D gene (5 bases). The CDR3 sequence is 16 residues long. Looked up from germline, CDR1 is SEHNR and CDR2 is FQNEAQ (reference sequence). This chain's CDR3 is CASSQASGVPREKLFF. CDR3 coding DNA: TGCGCCAGCAGCCAAGCTTCGGGGGTCCCGCGTGAAAAACTGTTTTTT.

This clonotype was seen a few times. V gene TRBV10-3 combines with J gene TRBJ2-7; 9 positions agree with TRBD1. V trimming: 10 bases; J trimming: 0 bases; junction bases outside the gene matches: 10. The CDR3 has 15 amino acids. Germline lookup yields CDR1 ENHRY and CDR2 SYGVKD. The CDR3 sequence is CASRPGTGLSYEQYF. The CDR3 DNA reads as TGTGCCAGCAGACCCGGGACAGGGCTCTCCTACGAGCAGTACTTC.

Regarding this clonotype: An end of the junction does not agree with germline; a read error may underlie this. This chain uses TRBV19 with TRBJ1-5; D is possibly TRBD1 (5 bases). In germline, CDR1 is LNHDA, CDR2 SQIVND (reference sequence). There are 16 residues in the CDR3. This chain's CDR3 is CASSIEGAWVNQPQHF. The CDR3 DNA is TGCGCCAGTAGTATAGAAGGGGCATGGGTAAATCAGCCCCAGCATTTT.

This clonotype was detected many times. J is TRBJ1-1 and V is TRBV25-1, with D tentatively TRBD1 (5 bases). The CDR3 has 14 residues. Trimming pared 4 bases from V and 5 bases from J, leaving 14 bases between. Germline V gene sequence: CDR1 MGHDK, CDR2 SYGVNS. This chain's CDR3 is CASSAYTGGTEAFF. CDR3 in DNA: TGTGCCAGCAGTGCGTACACGGGGGGTACTGAAGCTTTCTTT.

This clonotype was observed many times. At one end the junction does not follow the germline gene, possibly because of a read error. This chain uses TRBV12-3 or TRBV12-4 with TRBJ2-7, with D unresolved. This CDR3 region has 13 residues. The chain's CDR3 is CASRTFDSYEQYF. The DNA for the CDR3 is TGTGCCAGCAGGACTTTCGACTCCTACGAGCAATACTTC.

This clonotype was counted a few times. The CDR3 coding sequence is TGTGCCAGCAGGGAGGCTTTCTTT. It translates to CASREAFF. The chain employs TRBV12-3 or TRBV12-4 and TRBJ1-1; D gene ambiguous. The CDR3 is 8 amino acids. Trimming left V 6 bases short and J 11 bases short, with 4 bases between.

The genes are TRBV2 and TRBJ1-5; D is undetermined. Trimming pared 2 bases from V and 11 bases from J, leaving 16 bases between. This CDR3 comprises 14 residues. Per germline, CDR1 SNHLY and CDR2 FYNNEI. Written as DNA, the CDR3 is TGTGCCAGCAGTGAAACTAGCGGGATTGAGACCCAGCATTTT. Protein: CASSETSGIETQHF.